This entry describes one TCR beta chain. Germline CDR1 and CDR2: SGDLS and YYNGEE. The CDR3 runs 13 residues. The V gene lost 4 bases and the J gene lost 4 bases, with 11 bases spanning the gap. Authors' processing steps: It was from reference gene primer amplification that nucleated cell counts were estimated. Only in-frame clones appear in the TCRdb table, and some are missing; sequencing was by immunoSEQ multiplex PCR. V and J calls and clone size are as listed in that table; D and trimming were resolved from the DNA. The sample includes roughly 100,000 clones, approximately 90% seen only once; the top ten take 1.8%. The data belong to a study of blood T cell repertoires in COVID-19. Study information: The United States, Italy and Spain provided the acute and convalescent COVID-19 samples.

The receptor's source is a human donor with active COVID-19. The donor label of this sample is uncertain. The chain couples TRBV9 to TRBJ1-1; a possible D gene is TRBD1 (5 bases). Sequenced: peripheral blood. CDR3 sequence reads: CASSFLGGTEAFF. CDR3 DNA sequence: TGTGCCAGCAGCTTTCTGGGGGGCACTGAAGCTTTCTTT.